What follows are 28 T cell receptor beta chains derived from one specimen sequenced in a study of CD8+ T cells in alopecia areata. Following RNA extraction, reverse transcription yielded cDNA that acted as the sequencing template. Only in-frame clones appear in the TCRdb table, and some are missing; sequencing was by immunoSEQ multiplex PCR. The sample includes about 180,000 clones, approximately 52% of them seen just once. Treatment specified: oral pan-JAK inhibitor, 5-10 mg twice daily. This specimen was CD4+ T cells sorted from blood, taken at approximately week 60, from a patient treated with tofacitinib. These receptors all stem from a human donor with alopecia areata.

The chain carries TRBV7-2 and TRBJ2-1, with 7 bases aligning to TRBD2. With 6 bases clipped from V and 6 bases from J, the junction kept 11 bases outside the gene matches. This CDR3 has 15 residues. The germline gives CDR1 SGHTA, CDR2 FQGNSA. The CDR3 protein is CASRMGGTQRNEQFF. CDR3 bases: TGTGCCAGCAGGATGGGGGGGACCCAACGCAATGAGCAGTTCTTC.

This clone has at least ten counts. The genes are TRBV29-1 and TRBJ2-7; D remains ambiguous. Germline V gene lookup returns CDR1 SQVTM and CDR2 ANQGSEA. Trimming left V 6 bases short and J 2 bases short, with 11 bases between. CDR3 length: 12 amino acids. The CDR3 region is CSVQGQAYEQYF. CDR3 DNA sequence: TGCAGCGTCCAAGGGCAGGCCTACGAGCAGTACTTC.

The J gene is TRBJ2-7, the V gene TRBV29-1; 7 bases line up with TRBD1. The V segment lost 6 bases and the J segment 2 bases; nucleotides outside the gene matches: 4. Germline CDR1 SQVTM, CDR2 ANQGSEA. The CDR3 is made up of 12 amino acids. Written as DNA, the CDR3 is TGCAGCGTGCGGACAGGTACCTACGAGCAGTACTTC. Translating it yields CSVRTGTYEQYF.

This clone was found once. The CDR3 loop reads CAIRGESTEAFF. The CDR3 bases are TGTGCCATCAGGGGTGAAAGCACTGAAGCTTTCTTT. The V and J genes are TRBV10-3 and TRBJ1-1; D is unresolved. Looked up from germline, CDR1 is ENHRY and CDR2 is SYGVKD. The CDR3 sequence is 12 residues long. Trimming removed 6 bases at V and 4 bases at J, with 9 bases between.

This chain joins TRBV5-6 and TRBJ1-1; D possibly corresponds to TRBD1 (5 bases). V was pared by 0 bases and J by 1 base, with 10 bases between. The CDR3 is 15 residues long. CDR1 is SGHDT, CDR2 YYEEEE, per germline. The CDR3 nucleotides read TGTGCCAGCAGCTTGGCCCCAGGACAGAACACTGAAGCTTTCTTT. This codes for CASSLAPGQNTEAFF.

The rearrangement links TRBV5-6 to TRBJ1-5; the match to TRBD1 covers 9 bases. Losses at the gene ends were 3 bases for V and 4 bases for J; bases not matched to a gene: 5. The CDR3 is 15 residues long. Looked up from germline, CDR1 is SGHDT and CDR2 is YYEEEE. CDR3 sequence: CASSSTGGMNQPQHF. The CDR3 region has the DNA TGTGCCAGCAGCTCGACAGGGGGAATGAATCAGCCCCAGCATTTT.

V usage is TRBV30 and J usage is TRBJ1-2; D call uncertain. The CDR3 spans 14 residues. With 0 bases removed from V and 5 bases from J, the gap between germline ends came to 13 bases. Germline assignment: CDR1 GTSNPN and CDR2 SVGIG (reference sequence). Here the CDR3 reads CAWSVLTGSYGYTF. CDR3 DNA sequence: TGTGCCTGGAGTGTCCTAACCGGATCTTATGGCTACACCTTC. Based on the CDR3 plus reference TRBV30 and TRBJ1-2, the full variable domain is SQTIHQWPATLVQPVGSPLSLECTVEGTSNPNLYWYRQAAGRGLQLLFYSVGIGQISSEVPQNLSASRPQDRQFILSSKKLLLSDSGFYLCAWSVLTGSYGYTFGSGTRLTVV.

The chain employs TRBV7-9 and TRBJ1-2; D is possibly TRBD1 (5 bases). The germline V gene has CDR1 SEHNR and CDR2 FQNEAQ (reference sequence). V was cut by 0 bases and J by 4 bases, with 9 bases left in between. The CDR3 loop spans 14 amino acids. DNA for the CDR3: TGTGCCAGCAGCTTAGCTGGGGGTGTCTATGGCTACACCTTC. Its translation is CASSLAGGVYGYTF.

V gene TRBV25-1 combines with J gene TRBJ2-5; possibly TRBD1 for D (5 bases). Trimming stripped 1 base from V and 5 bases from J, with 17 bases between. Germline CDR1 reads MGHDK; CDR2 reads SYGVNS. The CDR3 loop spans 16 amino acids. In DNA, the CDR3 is TGTGCCAGCAGTGAATGGGGCAGAACTAAGGGGGAGACCCAGTACTTC. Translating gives CASSEWGRTKGETQYF.

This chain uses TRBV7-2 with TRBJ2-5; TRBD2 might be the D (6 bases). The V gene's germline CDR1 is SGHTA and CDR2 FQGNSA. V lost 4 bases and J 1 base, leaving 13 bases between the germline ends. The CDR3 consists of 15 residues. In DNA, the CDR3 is TGTGCCAGCAGCTCGCTAAGGAGGGCCCAAGAGACCCAGTACTTC. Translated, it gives CASSSLRRAQETQYF.

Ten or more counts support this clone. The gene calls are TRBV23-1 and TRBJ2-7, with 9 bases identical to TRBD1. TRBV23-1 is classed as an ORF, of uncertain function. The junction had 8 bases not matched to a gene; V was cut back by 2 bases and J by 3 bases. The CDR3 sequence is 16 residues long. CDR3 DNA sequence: TGCGCCAGCAGTCAAATGGCCCGGGACAGGGTCTACGAGCAGTACTTC. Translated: CASSQMARDRVYEQYF.

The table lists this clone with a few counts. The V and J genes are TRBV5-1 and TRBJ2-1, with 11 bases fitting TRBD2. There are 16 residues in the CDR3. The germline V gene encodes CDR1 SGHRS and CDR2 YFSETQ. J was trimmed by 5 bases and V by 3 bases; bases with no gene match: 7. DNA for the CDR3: TGCGCCAGCAGCTCAATACCTAGCGGGGGGCACAATGAGCAGTTCTTC. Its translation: CASSSIPSGGHNEQFF.

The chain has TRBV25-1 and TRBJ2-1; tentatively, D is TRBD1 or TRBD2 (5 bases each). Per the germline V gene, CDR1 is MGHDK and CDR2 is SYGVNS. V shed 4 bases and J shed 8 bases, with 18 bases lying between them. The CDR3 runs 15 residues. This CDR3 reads CASSAYTGTADEQFF. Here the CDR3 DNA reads TGTGCCAGCAGTGCCTATACCGGGACGGCCGATGAGCAGTTCTTC.

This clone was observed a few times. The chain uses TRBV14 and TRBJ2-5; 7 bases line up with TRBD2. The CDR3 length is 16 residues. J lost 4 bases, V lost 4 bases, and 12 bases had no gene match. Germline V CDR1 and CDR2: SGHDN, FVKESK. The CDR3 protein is CASSRRLLAPGETQYF. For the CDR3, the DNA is TGTGCCAGCAGCCGACGGCTACTAGCGCCGGGAGAGACCCAGTACTTC.

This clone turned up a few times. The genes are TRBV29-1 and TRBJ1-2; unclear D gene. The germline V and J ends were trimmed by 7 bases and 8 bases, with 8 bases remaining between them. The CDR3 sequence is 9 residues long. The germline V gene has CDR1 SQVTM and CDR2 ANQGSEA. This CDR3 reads CSEVPGYTF. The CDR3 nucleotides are TGCAGCGAGGTACCAGGCTACACCTTC.

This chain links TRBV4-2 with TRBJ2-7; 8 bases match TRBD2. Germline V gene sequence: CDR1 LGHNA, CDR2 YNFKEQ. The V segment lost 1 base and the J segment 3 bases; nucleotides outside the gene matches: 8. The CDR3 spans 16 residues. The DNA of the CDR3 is TGTGCCAGCAGCCAAGTTCCGGTAGCGGGACACTACGAGCAGTACTTC. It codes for CASSQVPVAGHYEQYF.

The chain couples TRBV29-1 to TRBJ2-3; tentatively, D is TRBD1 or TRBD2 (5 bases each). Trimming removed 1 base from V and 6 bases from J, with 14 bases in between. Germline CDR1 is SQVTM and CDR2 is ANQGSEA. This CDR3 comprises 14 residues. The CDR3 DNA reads TGCAGCGTTGAAGGTGGGACCGGAGGTGATACGCAGTATTTT. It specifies CSVEGGTGGDTQYF.

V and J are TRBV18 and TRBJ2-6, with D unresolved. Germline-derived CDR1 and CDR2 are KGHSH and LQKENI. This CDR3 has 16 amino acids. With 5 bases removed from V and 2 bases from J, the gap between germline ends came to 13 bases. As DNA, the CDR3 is TGTGCCAGCTCAGCCGCCGTAACTCCTGGGGCCAACGTCCTGACTTTC. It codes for CASSAAVTPGANVLTF. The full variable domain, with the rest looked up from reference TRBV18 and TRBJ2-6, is NAGVMQNPRHLVRRRGQEARLRCSPMKGHSHVYWYRQLPEEGLKFMVYLQKENIIDESGMPKERFSAEFPKEGPSILRIQQVVRGDSAAYFCASSAAVTPGANVLTFGAGSRLTVL.

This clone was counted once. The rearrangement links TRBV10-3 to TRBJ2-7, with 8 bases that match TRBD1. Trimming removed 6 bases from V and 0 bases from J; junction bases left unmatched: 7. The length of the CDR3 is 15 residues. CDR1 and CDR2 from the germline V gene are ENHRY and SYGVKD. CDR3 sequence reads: CAIRTGTGVSYEQYF. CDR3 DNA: TGTGCCATCAGGACCGGGACAGGTGTCTCCTACGAGCAGTACTTC.

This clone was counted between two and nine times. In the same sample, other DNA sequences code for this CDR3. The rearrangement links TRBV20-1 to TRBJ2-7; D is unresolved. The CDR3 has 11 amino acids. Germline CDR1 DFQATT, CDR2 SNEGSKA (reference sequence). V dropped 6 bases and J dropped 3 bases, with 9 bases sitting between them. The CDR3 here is CSAARDYEQYF. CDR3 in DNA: TGCAGTGCGGCAAGGGACTACGAGCAGTACTTC.

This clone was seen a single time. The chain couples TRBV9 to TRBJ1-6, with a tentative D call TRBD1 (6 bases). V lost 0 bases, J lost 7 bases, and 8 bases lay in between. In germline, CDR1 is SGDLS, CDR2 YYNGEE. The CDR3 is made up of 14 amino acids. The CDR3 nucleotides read TGTGCCAGCAGCGTAGCCAGGGGAAATTCACCCCTCCACTTT. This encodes CASSVARGNSPLHF.

CDR3 nucleotide sequence: TGTGCCAGCAGCCAAGATCACACTCAGCCCCAGCATTTT. Amino acid sequence: CASSQDHTQPQHF. The chain carries TRBV4-2 and TRBJ1-5; D not certain. This CDR3 has 13 amino acids. Per germline, CDR1 LGHNA and CDR2 YNFKEQ. The V gene lost 0 bases and the J gene lost 6 bases, with 6 bases spanning the gap.

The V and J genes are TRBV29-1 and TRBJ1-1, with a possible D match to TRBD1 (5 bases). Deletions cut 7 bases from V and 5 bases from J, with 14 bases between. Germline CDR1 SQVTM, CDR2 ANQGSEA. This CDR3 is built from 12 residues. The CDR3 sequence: CSARDARTEAFF. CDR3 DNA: TGCAGCGCAAGGGACGCCAGGACTGAAGCTTTCTTT. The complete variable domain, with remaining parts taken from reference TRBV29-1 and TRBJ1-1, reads SAVISQKPSRDICQRGTSLTIQCQVDSQVTMMFWYRQQPGQSLTLIATANQGSEATYESGFVIDKFPISRPNLTFSTLTVSNMSPEDSSIYLCSARDARTEAFFGQGTRLTVV.

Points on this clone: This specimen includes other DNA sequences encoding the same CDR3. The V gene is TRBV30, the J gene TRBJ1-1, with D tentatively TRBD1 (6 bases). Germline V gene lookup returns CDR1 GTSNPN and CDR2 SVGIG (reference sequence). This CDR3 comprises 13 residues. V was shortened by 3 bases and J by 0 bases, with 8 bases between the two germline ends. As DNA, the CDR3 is TGTGCCTGGAGCGGACAGTTGAACACTGAAGCTTTCTTT. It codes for CAWSGQLNTEAFF.

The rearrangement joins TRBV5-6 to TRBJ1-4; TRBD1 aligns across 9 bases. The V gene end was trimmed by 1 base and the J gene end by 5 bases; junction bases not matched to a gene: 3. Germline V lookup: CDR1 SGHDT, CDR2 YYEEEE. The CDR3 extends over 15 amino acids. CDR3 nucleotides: TGTGCCAGCAGCTTGTTGACAGGGGGGAATGAAAAACTGTTTTTT. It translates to CASSLLTGGNEKLFF.

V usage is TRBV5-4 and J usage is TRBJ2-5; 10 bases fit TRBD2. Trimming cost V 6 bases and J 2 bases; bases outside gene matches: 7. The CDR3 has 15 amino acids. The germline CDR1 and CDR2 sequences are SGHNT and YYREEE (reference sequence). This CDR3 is CASTSQRGGQETQYF. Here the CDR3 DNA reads TGTGCCAGCACCTCCCAGCGGGGGGGACAAGAGACCCAGTACTTC.

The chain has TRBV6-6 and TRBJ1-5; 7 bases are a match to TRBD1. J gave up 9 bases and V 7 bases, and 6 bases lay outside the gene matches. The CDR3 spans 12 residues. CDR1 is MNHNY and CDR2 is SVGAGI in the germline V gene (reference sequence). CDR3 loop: CASNQGVSPQHF. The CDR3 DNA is TGTGCCAGCAACCAGGGGGTTTCGCCCCAGCATTTT.

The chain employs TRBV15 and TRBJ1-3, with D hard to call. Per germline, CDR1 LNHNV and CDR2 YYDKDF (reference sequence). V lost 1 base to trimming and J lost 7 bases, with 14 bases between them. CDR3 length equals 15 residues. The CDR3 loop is CATSRGRTVTNTIYF. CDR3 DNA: TGTGCCACCAGCAGAGGCCGGACGGTTACGAACACCATATATTTT.